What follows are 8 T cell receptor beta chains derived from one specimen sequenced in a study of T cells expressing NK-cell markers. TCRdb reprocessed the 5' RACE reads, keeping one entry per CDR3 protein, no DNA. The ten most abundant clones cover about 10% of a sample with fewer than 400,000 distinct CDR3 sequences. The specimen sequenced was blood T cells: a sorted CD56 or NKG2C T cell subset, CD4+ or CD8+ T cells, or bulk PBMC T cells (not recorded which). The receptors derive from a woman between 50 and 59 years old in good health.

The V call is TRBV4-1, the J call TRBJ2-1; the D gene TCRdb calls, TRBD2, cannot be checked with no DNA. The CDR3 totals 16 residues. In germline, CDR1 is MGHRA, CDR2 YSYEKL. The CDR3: CASSQEPAGVANEQFF.

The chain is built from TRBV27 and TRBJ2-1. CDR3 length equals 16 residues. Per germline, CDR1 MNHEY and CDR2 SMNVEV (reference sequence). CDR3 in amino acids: CASSTITGASYNEQFF.

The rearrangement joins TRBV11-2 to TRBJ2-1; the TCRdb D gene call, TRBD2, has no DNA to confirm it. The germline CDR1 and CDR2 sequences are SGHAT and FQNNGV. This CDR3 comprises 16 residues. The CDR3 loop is CASSLEFGGWSNEQFF. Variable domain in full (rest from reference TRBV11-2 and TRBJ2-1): EAGVAQSPRYKIIEKRQSVAFWCNPISGHATLYWYQQILGQGPKLLIQFQNNGVVDDSQLPKDRFSAERLKGVDSTLKIQPAKLEDSAVYLCASSLEFGGWSNEQFFGPGTRLTVL.

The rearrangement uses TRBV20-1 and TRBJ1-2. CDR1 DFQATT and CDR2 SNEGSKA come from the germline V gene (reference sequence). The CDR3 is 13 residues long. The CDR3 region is CSASDTANYGYTF.

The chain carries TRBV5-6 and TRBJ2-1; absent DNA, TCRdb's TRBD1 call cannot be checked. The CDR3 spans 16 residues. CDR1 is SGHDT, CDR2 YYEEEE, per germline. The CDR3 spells CASSLEGERITDEQFF.

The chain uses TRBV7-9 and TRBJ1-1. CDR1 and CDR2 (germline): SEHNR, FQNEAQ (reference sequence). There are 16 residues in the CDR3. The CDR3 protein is CASSHTGLAMNTEAFF.

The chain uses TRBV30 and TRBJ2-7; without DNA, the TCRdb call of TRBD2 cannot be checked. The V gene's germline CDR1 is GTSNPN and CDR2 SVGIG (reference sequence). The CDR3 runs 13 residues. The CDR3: CAWSVGSRGEQYF.

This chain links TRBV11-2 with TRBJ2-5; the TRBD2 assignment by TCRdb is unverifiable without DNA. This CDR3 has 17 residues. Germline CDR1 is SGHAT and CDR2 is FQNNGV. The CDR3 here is CASSLVVGLAAQETQYF.